This TCR beta chain stems from a study of blood T cells in healthy people across ages. Through a sample-barcoded 5' primer and a J-beta primer mix, a second PCR was run for 7 to 11 cycles. A single record per CDR3 protein comes from TCRdb applying MiXCR to the 5' RACE reads. The top ten hold around 32% of the sample, which has about 690,000 distinct CDR3 sequences, around 41% seen once. Caucasian individuals from Russia who were healthy and aged roughly 6 to 95 acted as donors. Every donor gave ten milliliters of peripheral blood. Isolated per sample were at least 7 million PBMCs. Study-wide results and limits: Because sorting was not performed, PBMCs prevented conclusive naive versus antigen-experienced comparison.

Concerning this clonotype itself: The antigen remains unidentified.

The material sequenced was blood. The receptor was isolated from an elderly man in good health.

CDR3 DNA: TGTGCCAGCAGCCCTGGACAGGGTGCTGAACTAGCCAAAAACATTCAGTACTTC. Encoded protein: CASSPGQGAELAKNIQYF. V and J are TRBV7-9 and TRBJ2-4, with TRBD1 matching over 8 bases. Germline V gives CDR1 SEHNR, CDR2 FQNEAQ (reference sequence). With V trimmed by 5 bases and J by 0 bases, 12 bases remained unmatched. This CDR3 region has 18 residues.